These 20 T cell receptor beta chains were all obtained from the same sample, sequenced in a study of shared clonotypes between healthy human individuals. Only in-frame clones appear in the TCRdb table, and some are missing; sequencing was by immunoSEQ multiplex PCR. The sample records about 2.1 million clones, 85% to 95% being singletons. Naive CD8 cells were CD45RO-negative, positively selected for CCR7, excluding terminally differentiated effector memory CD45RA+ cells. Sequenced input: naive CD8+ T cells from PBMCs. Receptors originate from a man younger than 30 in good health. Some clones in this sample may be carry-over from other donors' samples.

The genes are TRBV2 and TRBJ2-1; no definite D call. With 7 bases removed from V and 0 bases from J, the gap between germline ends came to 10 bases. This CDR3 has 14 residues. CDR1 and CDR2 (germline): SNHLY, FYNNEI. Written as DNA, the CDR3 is TGTGCCAGCATCAGACCAGGCTCCTACAATGAGCAGTTCTTC. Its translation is CASIRPGSYNEQFF. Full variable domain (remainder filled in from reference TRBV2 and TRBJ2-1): EPEVTQTPSHQVTQMGQEVILRCVPISNHLYFYWYRQILGQKVEFLVSFYNNEISEKSEIFDDQFSVERPDGSNFTLKIRSTKLEDSAMYFCASIRPGSYNEQFFGPGTRLTVL.

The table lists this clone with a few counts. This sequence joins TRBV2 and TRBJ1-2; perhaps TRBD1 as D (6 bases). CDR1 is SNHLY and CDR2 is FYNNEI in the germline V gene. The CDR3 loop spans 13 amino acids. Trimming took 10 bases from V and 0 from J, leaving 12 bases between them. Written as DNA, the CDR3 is TGTGCCACCGGACAGCCTACTAACTATGGCTACACCTTC. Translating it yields CATGQPTNYGYTF.

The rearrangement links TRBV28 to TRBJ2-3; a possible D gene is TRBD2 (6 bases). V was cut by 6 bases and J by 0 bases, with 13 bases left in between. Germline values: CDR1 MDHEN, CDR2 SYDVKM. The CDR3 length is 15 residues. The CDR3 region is CASSTLGTSTDTQYF. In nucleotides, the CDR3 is TGTGCCAGCAGCACACTAGGGACTAGCACAGATACGCAGTATTTT.

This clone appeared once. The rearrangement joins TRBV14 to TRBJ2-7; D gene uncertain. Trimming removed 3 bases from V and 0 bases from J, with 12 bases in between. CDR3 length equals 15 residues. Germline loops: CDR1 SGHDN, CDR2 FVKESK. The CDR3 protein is CASSHITQSSYEQYF. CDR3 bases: TGTGCCAGCAGCCATATAACACAGAGCTCCTACGAGCAGTACTTC. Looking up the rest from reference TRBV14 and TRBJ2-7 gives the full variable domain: EAGVTQFPSHSVIEKGQTVTLRCDPISGHDNLYWYRRVMGKEIKFLLHFVKESKQDESGMPNNRFLAERTGGTYSTLKVQPAELEDSGVYFCASSHITQSSYEQYFGPGTRLTVT.

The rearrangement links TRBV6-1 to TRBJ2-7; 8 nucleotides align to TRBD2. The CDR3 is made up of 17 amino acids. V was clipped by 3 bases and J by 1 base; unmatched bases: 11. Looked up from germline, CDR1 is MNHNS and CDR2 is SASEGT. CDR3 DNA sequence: TGTGCCAGCAGTGAGGGTTGGTTTAGCGGGGATTCCTACGAGCAGTACTTC. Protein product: CASSEGWFSGDSYEQYF.

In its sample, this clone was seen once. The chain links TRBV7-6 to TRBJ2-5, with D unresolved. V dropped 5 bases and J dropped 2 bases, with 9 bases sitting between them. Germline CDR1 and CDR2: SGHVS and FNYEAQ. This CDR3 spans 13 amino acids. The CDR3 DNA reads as TGTGCCAGCAGCCCTGGACGTCAAGAGACCCAGTACTTC. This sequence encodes CASSPGRQETQYF. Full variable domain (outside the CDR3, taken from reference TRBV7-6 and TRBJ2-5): GAGVSQSPRYKVTKRGQDVALRCDPISGHVSLYWYRQALGQGPEFLTYFNYEAQQDKSGLPNDRFSAERPEGSISTLTIQRTEQRDSAMYRCASSPGRQETQYFGPGTRLLVL.

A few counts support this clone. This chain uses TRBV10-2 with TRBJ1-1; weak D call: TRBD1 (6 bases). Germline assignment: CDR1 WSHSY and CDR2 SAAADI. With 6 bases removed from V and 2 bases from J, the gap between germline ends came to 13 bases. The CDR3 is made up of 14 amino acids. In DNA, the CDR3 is TGCGCCAGCAGACCCCTACAGGGAAACACTGAAGCTTTCTTT. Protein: CASRPLQGNTEAFF.

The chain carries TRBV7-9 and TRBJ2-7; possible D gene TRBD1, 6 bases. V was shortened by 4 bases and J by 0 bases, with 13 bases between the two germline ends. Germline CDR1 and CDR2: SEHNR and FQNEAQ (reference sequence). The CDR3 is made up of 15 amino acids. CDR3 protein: CASSSRTDSSYEQYF. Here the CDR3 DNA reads TGTGCCAGCAGCTCCCGGACGGACAGCTCCTACGAGCAGTACTTC.

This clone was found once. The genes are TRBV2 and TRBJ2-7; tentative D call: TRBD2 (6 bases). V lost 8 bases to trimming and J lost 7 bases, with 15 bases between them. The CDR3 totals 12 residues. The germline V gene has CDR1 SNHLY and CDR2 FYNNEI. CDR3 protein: CASSRTEGEQYF. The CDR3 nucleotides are TGTGCCAGCTCCCGGACGGAGGGGGAGCAGTACTTC.

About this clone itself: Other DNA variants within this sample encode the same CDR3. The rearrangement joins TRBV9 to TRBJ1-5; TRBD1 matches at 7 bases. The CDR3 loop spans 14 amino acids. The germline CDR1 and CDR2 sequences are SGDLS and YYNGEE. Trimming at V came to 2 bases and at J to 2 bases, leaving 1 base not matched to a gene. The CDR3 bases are TGTGCCAGCAGCGTTGGACAGGGCAATCAGCCCCAGCATTTT. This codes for CASSVGQGNQPQHF.

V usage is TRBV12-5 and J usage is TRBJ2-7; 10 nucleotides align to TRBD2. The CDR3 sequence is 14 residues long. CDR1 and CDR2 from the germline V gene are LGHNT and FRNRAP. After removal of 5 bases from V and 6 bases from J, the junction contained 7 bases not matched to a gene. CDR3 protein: CASGTGLAAGEQYF. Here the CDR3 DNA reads TGTGCTAGTGGTACCGGACTAGCGGCGGGCGAGCAGTACTTC.

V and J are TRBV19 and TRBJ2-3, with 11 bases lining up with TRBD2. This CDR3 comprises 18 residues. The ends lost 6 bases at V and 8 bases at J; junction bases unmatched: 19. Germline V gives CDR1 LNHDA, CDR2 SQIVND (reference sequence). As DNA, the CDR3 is TGTGCCAGTAGCTCGGGACTAGCGGAGAGGTGGTCCCAAGGTACGCAGTATTTT. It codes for CASSSGLAERWSQGTQYF.

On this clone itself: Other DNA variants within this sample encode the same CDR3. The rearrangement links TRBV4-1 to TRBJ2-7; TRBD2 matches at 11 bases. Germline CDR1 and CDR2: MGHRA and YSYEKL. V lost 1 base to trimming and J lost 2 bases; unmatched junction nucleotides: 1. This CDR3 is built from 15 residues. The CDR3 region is CASSQGLAGPYEQYF. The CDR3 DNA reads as TGCGCCAGCAGCCAAGGACTAGCGGGACCCTACGAGCAGTACTTC.

Here the CDR3 DNA reads TGTGCCTGGGAGTTGAGCTCCTACAATGAGCAGTTCTTC. This codes for CAWELSSYNEQFF. The rearrangement links TRBV30 to TRBJ2-1; D is unclear. Trimming left V 5 bases short and J 0 bases short, with 8 bases between. The germline V gene has CDR1 GTSNPN and CDR2 SVGIG (reference sequence). This CDR3 comprises 13 residues.

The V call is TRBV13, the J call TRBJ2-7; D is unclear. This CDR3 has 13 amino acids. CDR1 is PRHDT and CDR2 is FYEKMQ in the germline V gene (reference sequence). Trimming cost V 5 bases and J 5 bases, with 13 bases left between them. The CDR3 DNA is TGTGCCAGCAGCCCTCCCCTGGTCCACGAGCAGTACTTC. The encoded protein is CASSPPLVHEQYF.

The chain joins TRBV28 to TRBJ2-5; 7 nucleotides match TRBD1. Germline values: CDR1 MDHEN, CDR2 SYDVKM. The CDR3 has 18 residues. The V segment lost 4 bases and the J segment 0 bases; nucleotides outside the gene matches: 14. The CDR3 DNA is TGTGCCAGCAGTTCTACAGGGGTCCTAATTACGTACCAAGAGACCCAGTACTTC. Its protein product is CASSSTGVLITYQETQYF.

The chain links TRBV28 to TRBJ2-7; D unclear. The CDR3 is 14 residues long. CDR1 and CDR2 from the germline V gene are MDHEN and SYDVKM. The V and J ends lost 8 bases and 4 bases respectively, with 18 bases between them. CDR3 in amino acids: CASGVIDSSYEQYF. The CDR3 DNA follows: TGTGCCAGCGGGGTCATAGATTCATCTTACGAGCAGTACTTC.

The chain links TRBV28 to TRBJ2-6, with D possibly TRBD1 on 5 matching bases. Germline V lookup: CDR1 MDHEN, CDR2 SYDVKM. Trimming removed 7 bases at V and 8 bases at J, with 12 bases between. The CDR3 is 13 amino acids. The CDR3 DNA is TGTGCCAGCAATCAGGGATGGCCCAACGTCCTGACTTTC. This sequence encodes CASNQGWPNVLTF.

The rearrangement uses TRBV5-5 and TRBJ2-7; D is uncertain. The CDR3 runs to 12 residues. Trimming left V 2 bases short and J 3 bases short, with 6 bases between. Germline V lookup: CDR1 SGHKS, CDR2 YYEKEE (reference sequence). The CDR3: CASSFELYEQYF. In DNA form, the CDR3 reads TGTGCCAGCAGCTTTGAGCTCTACGAGCAGTACTTC.

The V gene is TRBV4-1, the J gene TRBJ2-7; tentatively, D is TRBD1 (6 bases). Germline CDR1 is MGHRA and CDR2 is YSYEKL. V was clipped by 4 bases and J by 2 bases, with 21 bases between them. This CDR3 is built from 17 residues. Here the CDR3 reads CASSPRAQDRGTYEQYF. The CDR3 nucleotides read TGCGCCAGCAGCCCTAGGGCCCAAGATAGGGGGACCTACGAGCAGTACTTC.